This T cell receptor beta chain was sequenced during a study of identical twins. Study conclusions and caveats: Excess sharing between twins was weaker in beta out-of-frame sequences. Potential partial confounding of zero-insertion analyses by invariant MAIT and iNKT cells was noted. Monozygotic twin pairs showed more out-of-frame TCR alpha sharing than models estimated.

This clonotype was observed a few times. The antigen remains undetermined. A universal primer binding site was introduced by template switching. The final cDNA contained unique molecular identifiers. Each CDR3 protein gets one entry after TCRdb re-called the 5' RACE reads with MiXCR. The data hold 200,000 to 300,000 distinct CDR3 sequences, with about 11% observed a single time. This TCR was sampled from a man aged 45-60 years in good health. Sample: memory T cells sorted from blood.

The CDR3 is CASSRRTGMGNQPQHF. In nucleotides, the CDR3 is TGTGCCAGCAGCCGGCGGACGGGTATGGGCAATCAGCCCCAGCATTTT. The gene calls are TRBV6-1 and TRBJ1-5, with D unclear. Germline V CDR1 and CDR2: MNHNS, SASEGT. The CDR3 extends over 16 amino acids. V gave up 6 bases and J gave up 2 bases, with 17 bases separating them.